One and the same sample provided the 9 T cell receptor beta chains below, sequenced in a study of sequential checkpoint blockade in melanoma. This table comes from immunoSEQ multiplex PCR, and its TCRdb copy is limited to in-frame clones, with some not included. The sample records about 20,000 clones, 65% to 75% being singletons. Sample treatment: randomized to nivolumab then ipilimumab (arm A) or the reverse (arm B). The starting material was tumor tissue (inferred from file names), obtained from a patient given nivolumab and ipilimumab in sequence. Receptor source: a human donor with melanoma.

In regard to this clone: X shows a residue whose base was not read or is ambiguous. The J gene is TRBJ2-3, the V gene TRBV9, with 14 bases that match TRBD2. The V and J ends lost 7 bases and 2 bases, in that order; junction bases with no gene match: 6. This CDR3 has 16 residues. CDR1 is SGDLS and CDR2 is YYNGEE in the germline V gene. The CDR3 sequence is CASXGTSGGTTDTQYF. CDR3 nucleotide sequence: TGTGCCAGCRGCGGGACTAGCGGGGGTACCACAGATACGCAGTATTTT.

V and J are TRBV18 and TRBJ2-1; no reliable D call. Germline-derived CDR1 and CDR2 are KGHSH and LQKENI. This CDR3 contains 14 residues. V shed 4 bases and J shed 7 bases, with 14 bases lying between them. CDR3 bases: TGTGCCAGCTCACTCTCCTTTAACTATAATGAGCAGTTCTTC. Its protein product is CASSLSFNYNEQFF.

The genes are TRBV18 and TRBJ2-7, with 9 bases matching TRBD1. Germline values: CDR1 KGHSH, CDR2 LQKENI. With 3 bases clipped from V and 5 bases from J, the junction kept 8 bases outside the gene matches. The CDR3 consists of 15 residues. The CDR3 sequence is CASSPRQGDVNEQYF. CDR3 nucleotide sequence: TGTGCCAGCTCACCGCGACAGGGGGATGTCAACGAGCAGTACTTC.

The chain couples TRBV28 to TRBJ1-4; 7 bases match TRBD1. Looked up from germline, CDR1 is MDHEN and CDR2 is SYDVKM. The CDR3 runs 17 residues. V trimming: 4 bases; J trimming: 5 bases; junction bases outside the gene matches: 13. CDR3 coding DNA: TGTGCCAGCAGTTCCCGTTATTACAGGGGTTTGAATGAAAAACTGTTTTTT. This codes for CASSSRYYRGLNEKLFF.

Regarding this clone: Its ends do not fully match the called genes, so a read error is possible. The chain couples TRBV19 to TRBJ2-3, with 10 bases aligning to TRBD2. The CDR3 consists of 20 residues. Germline V gives CDR1 LNHDA, CDR2 SQIVND (reference sequence). The CDR3 loop is CASIGGPSGRAISSTDTQYF. CDR3 in DNA: TGTGCCAGTATTGGAGGGCCTAGCGGGAGAGCTATATCTAGCACAGATACGCAGTACTTT.

This chain joins TRBV14 and TRBJ2-1, with 7 positions matching TRBD1. Germline values: CDR1 SGHDN, CDR2 FVKESK. The CDR3 runs 16 residues. The J segment lost 10 bases and the V segment lost 1 base, leaving 13 bases of the junction unmatched. CDR3 coding DNA: TGTGCCAGCAGCCAAGTTGGGGGACAGTTTCGTTCCGAGCAGTTCTTC. Encoded protein: CASSQVGGQFRSEQFF.

This clone was observed once. The rearrangement uses TRBV5-1 and TRBJ2-1, with 8 bases identical to TRBD2. Looked up from germline, CDR1 is SGHRS and CDR2 is YFSETQ. V gave up 4 bases and J gave up 5 bases; unmatched junction bases: 8. The CDR3 runs 15 residues. This CDR3 is CASSLLAGRDNEQFF. The CDR3 bases are TGCGCCAGCAGCCTATTAGCGGGGAGGGACAATGAGCAGTTCTTC.

The chain employs TRBV18 and TRBJ1-5; TRBD1 might be the D (5 bases). This CDR3 is built from 13 residues. The V and J ends lost 2 bases and 3 bases respectively, with 5 bases between them. Germline V CDR1 and CDR2: KGHSH, LQKENI. CDR3 sequence reads: CASSPGANQPQHF. DNA of the CDR3: TGTGCCAGCTCACCAGGGGCCAATCAGCCCCAGCATTTT. The complete variable domain, with remaining parts taken from reference TRBV18 and TRBJ1-5, reads NAGVMQNPRHLVRRRGQEARLRCSPMKGHSHVYWYRQLPEEGLKFMVYLQKENIIDESGMPKERFSAEFPKEGPSILRIQQVVRGDSAAYFCASSPGANQPQHFGDGTRLSIL.

The chain recombines TRBV7-5 with TRBJ2-1; TRBD2 is the table's D call and was not checked against the DNA. TRBV7-5 has pseudogene status. The CDR3 loop spans 17 amino acids. CDR3 loop: CASSPSGTSEIYNEQFF. CDR3 nucleotides: TGTGCCAGCAGCCCTTCCGGGACTAGCGAGATCTACAATGAGCAGTTCTTC.